This TCR beta chain was identified during a study of T cells in women clearing cervical HPV infection. Looking at the study overall: Controls gave blood once infection was undetectable; cases at lesion identification.

About this clone itself: Read data end 3 residues before the CDR3 end; the end is taken from the germline J gene.

Trimming pared 1 base from V and 5 bases from J, leaving 14 bases between. Looked up from germline, CDR1 is SGHAT and CDR2 is FQNNGV. CDR3 length: 15 residues. Only in-frame clones appear in the TCRdb table, and some are missing; sequencing was by immunoSEQ multiplex PCR. This sample contains about 20,000 clones. This TCR came from a woman between 18 and 70 years old with a cervical HPV16 infection that either progressed to CIN3+ or cleared (not recorded which). The sample comprised blood buffy coat. The chain employs TRBV11-2 and TRBJ2-5; possible D gene TRBD1, 6 bases. The covered CDR3 bases are TGTGCCAGCAGCTTAGTGTGGGGGCCTGAGGAGACC. It encodes CASSLVWGPEET. The complete CDR3 sequence is CASSLVWGPEETQYF.